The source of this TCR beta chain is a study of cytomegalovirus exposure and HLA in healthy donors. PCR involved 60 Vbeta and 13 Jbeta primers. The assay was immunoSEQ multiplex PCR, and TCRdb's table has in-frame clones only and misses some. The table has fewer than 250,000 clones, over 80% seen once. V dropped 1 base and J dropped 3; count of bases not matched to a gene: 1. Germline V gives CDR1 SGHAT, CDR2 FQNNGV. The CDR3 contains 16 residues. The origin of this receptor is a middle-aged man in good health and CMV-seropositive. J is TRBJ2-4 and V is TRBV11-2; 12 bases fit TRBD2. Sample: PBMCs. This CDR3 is CASSLALAGGKNIQYF. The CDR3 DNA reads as TGTGCCAGCAGCTTAGCACTAGCGGGAGGCAAAAACATTCAGTACTTC.